The 27 T cell receptor beta chains below come from one sample, sequenced in a study of shared clonotypes between healthy human individuals. Using immunoSEQ multiplex PCR, the repertoire was profiled, and TCRdb retains in-frame clones only, with some absent. The sample yields about 2.3 million clones, approximately 90% seen once. The material sequenced was naive CD4+ T cells from PBMCs. Specified subset: CD45RA+ positively selected. The receptors here all came from a man aged 18 to 30 in good health. Some clones in this sample may be carry-over from other donors' samples.

This sequence joins TRBV30 and TRBJ2-7; D is perhaps TRBD1 (8 bases). Trimming took 2 bases from V and 2 from J, leaving 19 bases between them. Germline V lookup: CDR1 GTSNPN, CDR2 SVGIG (reference sequence). This CDR3 contains 16 residues. The CDR3 DNA sequence: TGTGCCTGGAGTCTAACAAAACAGGGGGGGGCCTACGAGCAGTACTTC. Translated: CAWSLTKQGGAYEQYF.

V and J are TRBV4-2 and TRBJ2-7; D not certain. V was shortened by 2 bases and J by 5 bases, with 16 bases between the two germline ends. This CDR3 spans 15 amino acids. The germline gives CDR1 LGHNA, CDR2 YNFKEQ. CDR3 in amino acids: CASSQNPAGVDEQYF. CDR3 nucleotides: TGTGCCAGCAGCCAAAACCCCGCCGGCGTGGACGAGCAGTACTTC.

Here the CDR3 reads CAIGSEQGGEQYF. CDR3 coding DNA: TGTGCCATCGGTTCTGAACAGGGGGGCGAGCAGTACTTC. J is TRBJ2-7 and V is TRBV10-3; 8 bases line up with TRBD1. J gave up 6 bases and V 8 bases, and 9 bases lay outside the gene matches. The CDR3 is made up of 13 amino acids. Germline V lookup: CDR1 ENHRY, CDR2 SYGVKD.

The rearrangement links TRBV7-6 to TRBJ1-2; D unresolved. The CDR3 totals 13 residues. Trimming left V 5 bases short and J 4 bases short, with 11 bases between. From germline, CDR1 is SGHVS and CDR2 FNYEAQ. CDR3 sequence: CASSLDRSYGYTF. CDR3 bases: TGTGCCAGCAGCCTGGACCGATCCTATGGCTACACCTTC.

The chain joins TRBV28 to TRBJ2-7; D could derive from TRBD1 or TRBD2 (5 bases each). The CDR3 is 14 amino acids. Trimming took off 6 bases at V and 3 bases at J, with 15 bases between the two ends. Germline CDR1 and CDR2: MDHEN and SYDVKM. CDR3 residues: CASSQGTTIYEQYF. In DNA, the CDR3 is TGTGCCAGCAGCCAAGGGACGACCATCTACGAGCAGTACTTC.

The V gene is TRBV7-6, the J gene TRBJ2-7, with 8 bases that match TRBD2. The CDR3 length is 16 residues. V shed 0 bases, J shed 2 bases, and the junction held 6 bases outside the gene matches. The germline CDR1 and CDR2 sequences are SGHVS and FNYEAQ. In DNA form, the CDR3 reads TGTGCCAGCAGCTTAGCAGCGGGAGTGGTTACCTACGAGCAGTACTTC. Translation: CASSLAAGVVTYEQYF.

The V gene is TRBV28, the J gene TRBJ2-7; 9 bases are a match to TRBD2. Germline CDR1 is MDHEN and CDR2 is SYDVKM. The CDR3 totals 14 residues. V lost 4 bases to trimming and J lost 2 bases; unmatched junction nucleotides: 3. CDR3 DNA sequence: TGTGCCAGCAGTTCGACTAGCGGAACCTACGAGCAGTACTTC. Encoded protein: CASSSTSGTYEQYF.

The CDR3 bases are TGCGCCAGCAGCCCCATTCCAGGACAGGGGTTGGGGAACACTGAAGCTTTCTTT. Translating it yields CASSPIPGQGLGNTEAFF. This chain connects TRBV5-1 to TRBJ1-1, with TRBD1 matching 9 bases. The CDR3 contains 18 residues. Unmatched junction bases numbered 14, after V lost 4 bases and J lost 1 base. Looked up from germline, CDR1 is SGHRS and CDR2 is YFSETQ.

The chain couples TRBV5-1 to TRBJ2-5; weak D call: TRBD1 (5 bases). Germline-derived CDR1 and CDR2 are SGHRS and YFSETQ. V lost 3 bases, J lost 5 bases, and 14 bases lay in between. The CDR3 covers 14 residues. The DNA for the CDR3 is TGCGCCAGCAGCTCGTCAGGGATGGGGGAGACCCAGTACTTC. Amino acids: CASSSSGMGETQYF.

V is TRBV6-1 and J is TRBJ2-5, with 8 bases matching TRBD1. The end of the DNA fits TRBJ2-7 better, so the J call may be wrong. The CDR3 loop spans 14 amino acids. Germline assignment: CDR1 MNHNS and CDR2 SASEGT. The CDR3 protein is CASSRDRSSYEQYF. As DNA, the CDR3 is TGTGCCAGCAGTAGGGACAGGAGCTCCTACGAGCAGTACTTC.

V usage is TRBV2 and J usage is TRBJ1-2, with TRBD1 identical over 9 bases. Per germline, CDR1 SNHLY and CDR2 FYNNEI. CDR3 length: 14 amino acids. V dropped 6 bases and J dropped 6; count of bases not matched to a gene: 8. CDR3 sequence: CASSWDRATNGYTF. The CDR3 DNA is TGTGCCAGCAGCTGGGACAGGGCGACGAATGGCTACACCTTC.

This CDR3 reads CASSVGAPGRPQHF. The CDR3 bases are TGTGCCAGCAGCGTAGGGGCACCCGGCCGGCCCCAGCATTTT. The chain uses TRBV9 and TRBJ1-5, with D unclear. Looked up from germline, CDR1 is SGDLS and CDR2 is YYNGEE. The CDR3 is made up of 14 amino acids. V lost 0 bases and J 9 bases, leaving 13 bases between the germline ends. The whole variable domain, filled in from reference TRBV9 and TRBJ1-5, reads DSGVTQTPKHLITATGQRVTLRCSPRSGDLSVYWYQQSLDQGLQFLIQYYNGEERAKGNILERFSAQQFPDLHSELNLSSLELGDSALYFCASSVGAPGRPQHFGDGTRLSIL.

The chain links TRBV6-9 to TRBJ1-2, with 12 bases matching TRBD1. The CDR3 covers 15 residues. J lost 9 bases, V lost 3 bases, and 8 bases had no gene match. Germline CDR1 is MNHGY and CDR2 is SVAAGI. The CDR3 DNA sequence: TGTGCCAGCAGTTACTGGGACAGGGGGCGGCGACGCTACACCTTC. The encoded protein is CASSYWDRGRRRYTF.

With regard to this clone: This sample includes further DNA sequences coding for the same CDR3. V and J are TRBV5-1 and TRBJ1-3; the D gene is possibly TRBD1 (6 bases). V was shortened by 0 bases and J by 5 bases, with 12 bases between the two germline ends. The CDR3 is made up of 15 amino acids. Germline V CDR1 and CDR2: SGHRS, YFSETQ. The DNA for the CDR3 is TGCGCCAGCAGCTTGGAGGGCAGGGGCAGAAACACCATATATTTT. It specifies CASSLEGRGRNTIYF.

This chain connects TRBV7-2 to TRBJ2-3, with 15 bases fitting TRBD2. The length of the CDR3 is 16 residues. The J segment lost 6 bases and the V segment lost 3 bases, leaving 4 bases of the junction unmatched. Per the germline V gene, CDR1 is SGHTA and CDR2 is FQGNSA. The CDR3 sequence is CASSFRTSGRADTQYF. For the CDR3, the DNA is TGTGCCAGCAGCTTCCGGACTAGCGGGAGGGCGGATACGCAGTATTTT.

This clone was counted once. J is TRBJ2-3 and V is TRBV5-6; 9 bases agree with TRBD2. CDR3 size: 15 residues. Germline CDR1 SGHDT, CDR2 YYEEEE. V dropped 4 bases and J dropped 0; count of bases not matched to a gene: 3. Written as DNA, the CDR3 is TGTGCCAGCAGCCGACTAGCGGAAAGCACAGATACGCAGTATTTT. Protein sequence: CASSRLAESTDTQYF.

This clone was seen only once. J is TRBJ2-7 and V is TRBV27, with TRBD2 matching over 14 bases. From germline, CDR1 is MNHEY and CDR2 SMNVEV (reference sequence). J was trimmed by 4 bases and V by 4 bases; bases with no gene match: 6. The CDR3 is 16 amino acids. The CDR3 sequence: CASSSRTSGRLYEQYF. The CDR3 DNA reads as TGTGCCAGCAGTTCCCGGACTAGCGGGAGGCTATACGAGCAGTACTTC.

The V gene is TRBV18, the J gene TRBJ2-5, with D hard to call. The ends were cut back, 1 base at V and 2 bases at J, with 8 bases in the middle. The CDR3 is made up of 14 amino acids. Germline V gene lookup returns CDR1 KGHSH and CDR2 LQKENI. The CDR3 is CASSPQSKQETQYF. The CDR3 DNA follows: TGTGCCAGCTCACCACAAAGTAAACAAGAGACCCAGTACTTC.

V gene TRBV7-2 combines with J gene TRBJ2-2; 14 bases are a match to TRBD2. The junction had 11 bases not matched to a gene; V was cut back by 6 bases and J by 5 bases. Germline CDR1 and CDR2: SGHTA and FQGNSA. This CDR3 contains 18 residues. In DNA form, the CDR3 reads TGTGCCAGCAGAACTCCGGGACTAGCGGGAGAGCGAACCGGGGAGCTGTTTTTT. The encoded protein is CASRTPGLAGERTGELFF.

CDR3 loop: CASSPTYTDTQYF. DNA of the CDR3: TGTGCCAGCAGCCCCACGTACACAGATACGCAGTATTTT. The chain couples TRBV7-3 to TRBJ2-3; D gene uncertain. Germline V CDR1 and CDR2: SGHTA, FQGTGA. V shed 5 bases and J shed 2 bases, with 8 bases lying between them. The CDR3 is 13 amino acids.

In regard to this clone: Other DNA sequences in the same sample also yield this CDR3. The chain is built from TRBV7-9 and TRBJ1-1; a weak D match, TRBD1 (5 bases). V lost 2 bases, J lost 5 bases, and 9 bases lay in between. The length of the CDR3 is 13 residues. Germline CDR1 reads SEHNR; CDR2 reads FQNEAQ (reference sequence). CDR3 region: CASSLQGGTEAFF. DNA for the CDR3: TGTGCCAGCAGCTTACAGGGAGGTACTGAAGCTTTCTTT.

The V gene is TRBV2, the J gene TRBJ2-7; D is undetermined. The V and J ends lost 6 bases and 0 bases respectively, with 9 bases between them. The CDR3 is made up of 13 amino acids. The germline V gene has CDR1 SNHLY and CDR2 FYNNEI. CDR3 in DNA: TGTGCCAGCAGCAGGCAGGCCTCCTACGAGCAGTACTTC. Translated, it gives CASSRQASYEQYF.

J is TRBJ1-5 and V is TRBV18; D gene ambiguous. V lost 3 bases and J lost 5, with 14 bases in between. CDR1 and CDR2 (germline): KGHSH, LQKENI. The CDR3 has 15 residues. CDR3: CASSPGPNSDQPQHF. The CDR3 nucleotides read TGTGCCAGCTCACCCGGGCCCAATTCCGATCAGCCCCAGCATTTT.

Worth noting for this clone: At one boundary the junction diverges from the germline segment, which might be a read error. The rearrangement uses TRBV19 and TRBJ1-3; tentatively, D is TRBD1 (5 bases). This CDR3 spans 12 amino acids. In germline, CDR1 is LNHDA, CDR2 SQIVND (reference sequence). In DNA, the CDR3 is TGTGCCAGTAGTACCTTTGGAGGGAGTAAGGGGTTT. Translating gives CASSTFGGSKGF.

The rearrangement links TRBV5-6 to TRBJ1-3; unclear D gene. CDR3 length: 16 residues. Germline V gene lookup returns CDR1 SGHDT and CDR2 YYEEEE. V lost 1 base to trimming and J lost 4 bases, with 15 bases between them. CDR3 amino acids: CASSLRHHLGGNTIYF. DNA for the CDR3: TGTGCCAGCAGCTTGCGGCACCACCTTGGAGGAAACACCATATATTTT.

This chain links TRBV11-2 with TRBJ1-2, with D hard to call. Trimming removed 4 bases at V and 7 bases at J, with 13 bases between. The CDR3 covers 13 residues. The germline CDR1 and CDR2 sequences are SGHAT and FQNNGV. The CDR3 loop reads CASSSLRWGGYTF. The CDR3 DNA reads TGTGCCAGCAGCTCTCTTAGGTGGGGTGGCTACACCTTC.

Only one count was recorded for this clone. The J gene is TRBJ2-7, the V gene TRBV29-1, with TRBD1 matching 11 bases. There are 13 residues in the CDR3. Trimming removed 2 bases from V and 6 bases from J; junction bases left unmatched: 3. Germline lookup yields CDR1 SQVTM and CDR2 ANQGSEA. In DNA form, the CDR3 reads TGCAGCGTTGAACGGGACAGGGGGAGCGAGCAGTACTTC. This sequence encodes CSVERDRGSEQYF.